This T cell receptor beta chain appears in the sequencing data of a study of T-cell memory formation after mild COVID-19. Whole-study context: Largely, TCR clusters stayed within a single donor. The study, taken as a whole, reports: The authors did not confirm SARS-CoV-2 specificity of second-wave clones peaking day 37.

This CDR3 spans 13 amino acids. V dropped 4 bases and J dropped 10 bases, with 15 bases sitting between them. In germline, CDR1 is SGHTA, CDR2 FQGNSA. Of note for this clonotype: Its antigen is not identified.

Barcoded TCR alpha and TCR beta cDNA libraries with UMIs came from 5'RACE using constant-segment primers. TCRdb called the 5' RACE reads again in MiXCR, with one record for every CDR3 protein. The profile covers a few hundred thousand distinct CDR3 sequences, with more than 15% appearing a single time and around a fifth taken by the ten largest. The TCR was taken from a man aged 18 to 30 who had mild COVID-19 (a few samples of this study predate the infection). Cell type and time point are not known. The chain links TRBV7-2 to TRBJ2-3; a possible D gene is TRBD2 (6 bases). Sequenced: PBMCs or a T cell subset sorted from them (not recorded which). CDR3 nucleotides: TGTGCCAGCAGCTCTATAAGGGTAGCGGCGCAGTATTTT. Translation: CASSSIRVAAQYF.